The 26 T cell receptor beta chains in this list originate from one sample, sequenced in a study of PD-1 blockade in classical Hodgkin lymphoma. This table comes from immunoSEQ multiplex PCR, and its TCRdb copy is limited to in-frame clones, with some not included. The table has almost 85,000 clones, roughly 90% seen once; the top ten hold 22%. Every patient experienced relapse after autologous stem cell transplantation, and brentuximab vedotin exposure varied. The sequenced sample was peripheral blood mononuclear cells (PBMCs), obtained at baseline. Receptors originate from a human donor with classical Hodgkin lymphoma.

This chain links TRBV30 with TRBJ1-2, with a tentative D call TRBD1 (5 bases). Germline V gene sequence: CDR1 GTSNPN, CDR2 SVGIG (reference sequence). Trimming removed 1 base from V and 5 bases from J, with 11 bases in between. This CDR3 spans 13 amino acids. CDR3 residues: CAWSGGRTYGYTF. CDR3 nucleotide sequence: TGTGCCTGGAGTGGGGGACGGACATATGGCTACACCTTC.

CDR3 in DNA: TGTGCCAGTAGTATAGCCCAGGGGGCGGGTGAAGCTTTCTTT. Translated: CASSIAQGAGEAFF. This sequence joins TRBV19 and TRBJ1-1; TRBD1 aligns across 8 bases. V shed 1 base, J shed 7 bases, and the junction held 5 bases outside the gene matches. There are 14 residues in the CDR3. Germline V lookup: CDR1 LNHDA, CDR2 SQIVND (reference sequence).

CDR3 sequence (DNA): TGTGCCAGCAGCTTAGTAGGGGGATTTGGCACTGAAGCTTTCTTT. Translating gives CASSLVGGFGTEAFF. The chain employs TRBV7-9 and TRBJ1-1, with D perhaps TRBD1 (6 bases). V was shortened by 1 base and J by 4 bases, with 13 bases between the two germline ends. The germline V gene has CDR1 SEHNR and CDR2 FQNEAQ (reference sequence). There are 15 residues in the CDR3.

The chain uses TRBV5-1 and TRBJ1-2; D gene uncertain. V dropped 0 bases and J dropped 0 bases, with 9 bases sitting between them. This CDR3 contains 15 residues. The germline V gene has CDR1 SGHRS and CDR2 YFSETQ. CDR3: CASSLEGNPNYGYTF. The CDR3 DNA reads as TGCGCCAGCAGCTTGGAGGGTAACCCTAACTATGGCTACACCTTC.

The chain joins TRBV11-2 to TRBJ2-2, with 10 bases that match TRBD2. V was clipped by 3 bases and J by 0 bases; unmatched bases: 7. CDR1 is SGHAT, CDR2 FQNNGV, per germline. The length of the CDR3 is 18 residues. The DNA for the CDR3 is TGTGCCAGCAGCTTCCCAACTAGCGGGGCTACGAACACCGGGGAGCTGTTTTTT. Its translation is CASSFPTSGATNTGELFF.

V and J are TRBV28 and TRBJ2-7; D unclear. Germline V gene lookup returns CDR1 MDHEN and CDR2 SYDVKM. Trimming shortened V by 6 bases and J by 3 bases, and 18 bases separated the two germline ends. The CDR3 loop spans 15 amino acids. This CDR3 is CASRNLRKQNYEQYF. The CDR3 DNA reads as TGTGCCAGCAGGAACCTTCGGAAACAGAACTACGAGCAGTACTTC.

At least ten counts were recorded for this clone. This sequence joins TRBV13 and TRBJ2-7; TRBD1 might be the D (6 bases). Deletions cut 5 bases from V and 2 bases from J, with 13 bases between. CDR3 length: 14 residues. Germline V lookup: CDR1 PRHDT, CDR2 FYEKMQ (reference sequence). The CDR3 here is CASSETQGPYEQYF. CDR3 DNA sequence: TGTGCCAGCAGCGAAACACAGGGCCCCTACGAGCAGTACTTC.

The rearrangement links TRBV27 to TRBJ2-1, with 10 bases identical to TRBD2. Germline V gene lookup returns CDR1 MNHEY and CDR2 SMNVEV (reference sequence). V was clipped by 2 bases and J by 7 bases; unmatched bases: 8. This CDR3 has 16 amino acids. The CDR3 is CASSLTPSGSRNEQFF. CDR3 bases: TGTGCCAGCAGTTTAACCCCTAGCGGGAGTAGAAATGAGCAGTTCTTC.

The chain uses TRBV5-8 and TRBJ2-3, with TRBD2 identical over 8 bases. V trimming: 0 bases; J trimming: 1 base; junction bases outside the gene matches: 4. Per germline, CDR1 SGHTS and CDR2 YDEGEE. The length of the CDR3 is 16 residues. CDR3 residues: CASSLVGLAGTDTQYF. The DNA for the CDR3 is TGTGCCAGCAGCTTGGTAGGACTAGCAGGCACAGATACGCAGTATTTT.

V is TRBV5-1 and J is TRBJ2-7; no definite D call. The CDR3 is 16 residues long. With 5 bases removed from V and 3 bases from J, the gap between germline ends came to 21 bases. Per germline, CDR1 SGHRS and CDR2 YFSETQ. In DNA form, the CDR3 reads TGCGCCAGCAGTTCCACGCCAAGACCAAGGAGCTACGAGCAGTACTTC. Residues: CASSSTPRPRSYEQYF.

The genes are TRBV28 and TRBJ1-4, with TRBD1 matching over 10 bases. J was trimmed by 6 bases and V by 10 bases; bases with no gene match: 5. Germline-derived CDR1 and CDR2 are MDHEN and SYDVKM. The CDR3 is 13 residues long. The CDR3 here is CAIGQGGYEKLFF. CDR3 in DNA: TGTGCCATCGGACAGGGGGGTTATGAAAAACTGTTTTTT.

The chain couples TRBV11-2 to TRBJ2-7, with 9 bases matching TRBD1. The ends lost 1 base at V and 4 bases at J; junction bases unmatched: 8. Germline CDR1 SGHAT, CDR2 FQNNGV. The CDR3 covers 16 residues. The CDR3 nucleotides are TGTGCCAGCAGCTTAGGGTTCGGGACAGGGACGTACGAGCAGTACTTC. This codes for CASSLGFGTGTYEQYF.

The J gene is TRBJ2-1, the V gene TRBV2; maybe TRBD2 (6 bases). The germline V and J ends were trimmed by 8 bases and 8 bases, with 19 bases remaining between them. Germline loops: CDR1 SNHLY, CDR2 FYNNEI. This CDR3 comprises 14 residues. This CDR3 is CASYWGGGSDEQFF. CDR3 DNA sequence: TGTGCCAGCTATTGGGGTGGAGGGTCAGATGAGCAGTTCTTC.

This sequence joins TRBV27 and TRBJ2-7; possibly TRBD1 for D (5 bases). CDR1 and CDR2 (germline): MNHEY, SMNVEV (reference sequence). Trimming took off 6 bases at V and 3 bases at J, with 18 bases between the two ends. The CDR3 contains 15 residues. The CDR3 nucleotides read TGTGCCAGCAGCTGGGCAGGGCAGGCGAACTACGAGCAGTACTTC. Amino acids: CASSWAGQANYEQYF.

The chain recombines TRBV10-3 with TRBJ2-5; 8 nucleotides align to TRBD1. After removal of 7 bases from V and 5 bases from J, the junction contained 6 bases not matched to a gene. Germline CDR1 ENHRY, CDR2 SYGVKD. The length of the CDR3 is 13 residues. CDR3 coding DNA: TGTGCCATCACGGACAGGGATGGTGAGACCCAGTACTTC. This encodes CAITDRDGETQYF.

V usage is TRBV4-1 and J usage is TRBJ1-2, with D perhaps TRBD1 (6 bases). Germline V lookup: CDR1 MGHRA, CDR2 YSYEKL. The CDR3 consists of 15 residues. Trimming shortened V by 4 bases and J by 8 bases, and 20 bases separated the two germline ends. As DNA, the CDR3 is TGCGCCAGCAGCCTCGGAGGGGGGAAGGGCTGGGGCTACACCTTC. Protein sequence: CASSLGGGKGWGYTF.

The V and J genes are TRBV6-1 and TRBJ1-6; D ambiguous. The CDR3 is 11 residues long. V dropped 6 bases and J dropped 7 bases, with 4 bases sitting between them. Germline V gene data show CDR1 as MNHNS and CDR2 as SASEGT. The CDR3 is CASRENSPLHF. The CDR3 nucleotides are TGTGCCAGCAGGGAGAATTCACCCCTCCACTTT.

The V gene is TRBV5-4, the J gene TRBJ2-5; D may be TRBD2 (6 bases). The CDR3 has 14 residues. The V end was cut by 2 bases, the J end by 4 bases, with 12 bases between. Per the germline V gene, CDR1 is SGHNT and CDR2 is YYREEE (reference sequence). The CDR3 DNA follows: TGTGCCAGCAGCTTCCCAGGAGGGCTAGAGACCCAGTACTTC. Translation: CASSFPGGLETQYF.

The V and J genes are TRBV28 and TRBJ1-2, with D perhaps matching TRBD1 (5 bases). Germline V gives CDR1 MDHEN, CDR2 SYDVKM. V was pared by 3 bases and J by 8 bases, with 22 bases between. This CDR3 is built from 16 residues. CDR3 sequence: CASSFHSTGVGTGYTF. The CDR3 nucleotides read TGTGCCAGCAGTTTCCACTCAACGGGGGTCGGGACCGGCTACACCTTC.

V usage is TRBV28 and J usage is TRBJ1-4, with a weak D call TRBD1 (6 bases). Germline V gene data show CDR1 as MDHEN and CDR2 as SYDVKM. The V end lost 7 bases, the J end lost 0 bases, and 9 bases lay between the germline ends. This CDR3 region has 14 residues. The CDR3 region is CASIRGATNEKLFF. CDR3 in DNA: TGTGCCAGCATAAGGGGGGCAACTAATGAAAAACTGTTTTTT. The complete variable domain, with remaining parts taken from reference TRBV28 and TRBJ1-4, reads DVKVTQSSRYLVKRTGEKVFLECVQDMDHENMFWYRQDPGLGLRLIYFSYDVKMKEKGDIPEGYSVSREKKERFSLILESASTNQTSMYLCASIRGATNEKLFFGSGTQLSVL.

This sequence joins TRBV7-6 and TRBJ2-3, with 7 bases lining up with TRBD1. CDR1 and CDR2 (germline): SGHVS, FNYEAQ. CDR3 length: 17 residues. The junction had 14 bases not matched to a gene; V was cut back by 5 bases and J by 3 bases. The CDR3 DNA reads TGTGCCAGCAGCAAGCCGCCAGGGGGTGACTGGACAGATACGCAGTATTTT. Translated, it gives CASSKPPGGDWTDTQYF.

The chain employs TRBV6-1 and TRBJ2-7, with 9 nucleotides matching TRBD1. CDR1 is MNHNS and CDR2 is SASEGT in the germline V gene. The V gene end was trimmed by 7 bases and the J gene end by 9 bases; junction bases not matched to a gene: 16. The CDR3 loop spans 15 amino acids. The CDR3 loop reads CASMEPGQGGLRQYF. The CDR3 nucleotides read TGTGCCAGCATGGAACCGGGACAGGGCGGTTTGAGGCAGTACTTC.

The chain is built from TRBV5-1 and TRBJ1-1; TRBD1 matches 7 bases. The junction had 5 bases not matched to a gene; V was cut back by 0 bases and J by 3 bases. The V gene's germline CDR1 is SGHRS and CDR2 YFSETQ. The length of the CDR3 is 15 residues. CDR3 protein: CASSLVRQGDTEAFF. The DNA of the CDR3 is TGCGCCAGCAGCTTGGTGCGACAGGGCGACACTGAAGCTTTCTTT.

The chain is built from TRBV4-3 and TRBJ1-2; 8 bases align to TRBD1. The CDR3 runs 17 residues. J gave up 4 bases and V 4 bases, and 14 bases lay outside the gene matches. Germline V CDR1 and CDR2: LGHNA, YSLEER. The CDR3 DNA follows: TGCGCCAGCAGCCCGACCGGGACAGGCAATCTACCCTATGGCTACACCTTC. Its translation is CASSPTGTGNLPYGYTF.

This chain uses TRBV11-2 with TRBJ1-2, with D perhaps TRBD1 (5 bases). Germline values: CDR1 SGHAT, CDR2 FQNNGV. The CDR3 covers 17 residues. With 7 bases removed from V and 6 bases from J, the gap between germline ends came to 27 bases. DNA for the CDR3: TGTGCCAGCACCCCGACAAGTTCAGGGCCTCCAAGCCATGGCTACACCTTC. It yields the protein CASTPTSSGPPSHGYTF.

V is TRBV4-1 and J is TRBJ2-1; 7 positions agree with TRBD1. The germline CDR1 and CDR2 sequences are MGHRA and YSYEKL. This CDR3 is built from 15 residues. V dropped 4 bases and J dropped 2; count of bases not matched to a gene: 5. In DNA form, the CDR3 reads TGCGCCAGCAGCCTACACAGGGGCGCCTACAATGAGCAGTTCTTC. Amino acids: CASSLHRGAYNEQFF.